Below, 28 T cell receptor beta chains from the same sample are listed, as sequenced in a study of blood T cell repertoires in COVID-19. Repertoires were generated with immunoSEQ multiplex PCR, while TCRdb's copy carries only in-frame clones and drops some. The sample carries approximately 80,000 clones, 60% to 85% recorded once. Source material: peripheral blood. These receptors originate from a human donor in a cohort sampled during active COVID-19.

The V gene is TRBV7-2, the J gene TRBJ2-7; 7 nucleotides agree with TRBD2. The CDR3 runs 15 residues. Germline CDR1 reads SGHTA; CDR2 reads FQGNSA. Losses at the gene ends were 1 base for V and 4 bases for J; bases not matched to a gene: 7. The CDR3 loop is CASSLVGGRLYEQYV. The CDR3 region has the DNA TGTGCCAGCAGCTTAGTGGGCGGGAGATTGTACGAGCAGTACGTC.

The chain couples TRBV28 to TRBJ2-4; 11 positions agree with TRBD2. Trimming took 6 bases from V and 9 from J; bases not matched to a gene: 13. The CDR3 sequence is 16 residues long. CDR1 MDHEN and CDR2 SYDVKM come from the germline V gene. CDR3 sequence reads: CASSGTSGGPSGIQYF. CDR3 bases: TGTGCCAGCAGCGGTACTAGCGGGGGCCCAAGTGGCATTCAGTACTTC.

This clone has more than one count but fewer than ten. This chain links TRBV27 with TRBJ2-2; D is undetermined. The germline V and J ends were trimmed by 2 bases and 9 bases, with 4 bases remaining between them. The CDR3 length is 11 residues. Per germline, CDR1 MNHEY and CDR2 SMNVEV (reference sequence). The CDR3 DNA reads TGTGCCAGCAGTTTAGGCTGGGAGCTGTTTTTT. This sequence encodes CASSLGWELFF.

The CDR3 DNA is TGTGCCAGCAGTCCGGGACAGACTAACTATGGCTACACCTTC. Translation gives CASSPGQTNYGYTF. The chain joins TRBV5-4 to TRBJ1-2; 7 bases line up with TRBD1. Germline trimming cut 5 bases from V and 0 bases from J; bases unmatched to any gene: 4. The CDR3 covers 14 residues. Germline V gene lookup returns CDR1 SGHNT and CDR2 YYREEE (reference sequence).

The genes are TRBV29-1 and TRBJ2-1; 8 bases line up with TRBD2. V shed 0 bases, J shed 9 bases, and the junction held 13 bases outside the gene matches. Germline values: CDR1 SQVTM, CDR2 ANQGSEA. The CDR3 contains 16 residues. In DNA form, the CDR3 reads TGCAGCGTTGAAGATTTTGGCGGGAGGCCCTTTTCTGAGCAGTTCTTC. This sequence encodes CSVEDFGGRPFSEQFF.

This clone came up once. This rearrangement joins TRBV7-9 to TRBJ1-4; tentative D call: TRBD1 (5 bases). The length of the CDR3 is 15 residues. Germline CDR1 and CDR2: SEHNR and FQNEAQ (reference sequence). Trimming took off 6 bases at V and 4 bases at J, with 15 bases between the two ends. This chain's CDR3 is CASSPLDSFNEKLFF. CDR3 DNA sequence: TGTGCCAGCAGTCCGCTAGACAGCTTTAATGAAAAACTGTTTTTT.

CDR3 loop: CASSSTIGQGQNSPLHF. The CDR3 DNA is TGTGCCAGTAGTTCAACCATAGGACAGGGCCAAAATTCACCCCTCCACTTT. The rearrangement uses TRBV19 and TRBJ1-6; 8 nucleotides agree with TRBD1. The V segment lost 5 bases and the J segment 7 bases; nucleotides outside the gene matches: 13. The CDR3 loop spans 17 amino acids. Germline loops: CDR1 LNHDA, CDR2 SQIVND (reference sequence).

This clone was observed a few times. The CDR3 DNA is TGTGCCAGTAGTGCGGACAGGGGGCGCGGAAATGAGCAGTTCTTC. It is translated as CASSADRGRGNEQFF. This chain connects TRBV19 to TRBJ2-1, with 11 bases aligning to TRBD1. V lost 5 bases, J lost 7 bases, and 7 bases stayed unmatched. This CDR3 spans 15 amino acids. Germline V lookup: CDR1 LNHDA, CDR2 SQIVND (reference sequence).

This clone was recorded a few times. The chain carries TRBV3-1 (or the pseudogene TRBV3-2) and TRBJ1-5; D unclear. Trimming shortened V by 1 base and J by 9 bases, and 10 bases separated the two germline ends. The CDR3 sequence is 13 residues long. The germline V gene encodes CDR1 LGHDT and CDR2 YNNKEL (reference sequence). The CDR3 DNA sequence: TGTGCCAGCAGCCAAGGGCTAGGCACGCCCCAGCATTTT. Translated, it gives CASSQGLGTPQHF.

A few counts support this clone. This sequence joins TRBV6-5 and TRBJ2-5; 8 positions match TRBD2. The CDR3 has 14 amino acids. Unmatched junction bases numbered 8, after V lost 7 bases and J lost 4 bases. CDR1 is MNHEY, CDR2 SVGAGI, per germline. The CDR3 DNA is TGTGCCAGCAATCCTGCCGGGAGGGGAGAGACCCAGTACTTC. This gives the protein CASNPAGRGETQYF.

The chain has TRBV19 and TRBJ2-1, with 11 bases matching TRBD1. This CDR3 has 15 residues. Germline-derived CDR1 and CDR2 are LNHDA and SQIVND (reference sequence). V lost 4 bases and J lost 7; bases outside the gene matches: 6. This CDR3 reads CASSKGQGAWNEQFF. For the CDR3, the DNA is TGTGCCAGTAGTAAAGGACAGGGGGCCTGGAATGAGCAGTTCTTC.

The rearrangement links TRBV11-3 to TRBJ2-1, with 9 bases that match TRBD2. The CDR3 is 19 amino acids. V lost 0 bases, J lost 7 bases, and 16 bases stayed unmatched. Per the germline V gene, CDR1 is SGHNT and CDR2 is YENEEA. The DNA of the CDR3 is TGTGCCAGCAGCTTAGATGGTCCAGGGAGCGCGGGAGGGCTGAATGAGCAGTTCTTC. It is translated as CASSLDGPGSAGGLNEQFF.

CDR3 protein: CASSPVGTSGTDTQYF. As DNA, the CDR3 is TGTGCCAGTAGTCCCGTTGGGACTAGCGGCACAGATACGCAGTATTTT. The chain uses TRBV19 and TRBJ2-3, with 10 bases lining up with TRBD2. CDR3 length: 16 residues. V lost 5 bases, J lost 1 base, and 6 bases stayed unmatched. Germline V gene data show CDR1 as LNHDA and CDR2 as SQIVND (reference sequence).

In its sample, this clone was seen a few times. The rearrangement uses TRBV28 and TRBJ1-5, with D possibly being TRBD1 (5 bases). Germline CDR1 reads MDHEN; CDR2 reads SYDVKM. Deletions cut 3 bases from V and 3 bases from J, with 12 bases between. The CDR3 covers 15 residues. CDR3 region: CASSFSGENNQPQHF. DNA for the CDR3: TGTGCCAGCAGTTTCTCGGGGGAAAACAATCAGCCCCAGCATTTT.

CDR3 residues: CASSLGSGGPVGYTF. The CDR3 coding sequence is TGTGCCAGCAGCTTAGGTTCAGGGGGCCCCGTCGGCTACACCTTC. The V and J genes are TRBV7-9 and TRBJ1-2; 8 bases agree with TRBD1. The CDR3 covers 15 residues. Germline values: CDR1 SEHNR, CDR2 FQNEAQ (reference sequence). J gave up 8 bases and V 1 base, and 9 bases lay outside the gene matches.

V usage is TRBV30 and J usage is TRBJ2-7; a weak D match, TRBD2 (5 bases). The V gene lost 5 bases and the J gene lost 7 bases, with 18 bases spanning the gap. The CDR3 is 13 residues long. The V gene's germline CDR1 is GTSNPN and CDR2 SVGIG (reference sequence). The CDR3: CAWARSTTTEQYV. CDR3 nucleotide sequence: TGTGCCTGGGCACGGTCGACTACCACGGAGCAGTACGTC.

V gene TRBV6-2 or TRBV6-3 combines with J gene TRBJ2-3, with 11 bases aligning to TRBD2. CDR1 and CDR2 from the germline V gene are MNHEY and SVGEGT. Germline trimming cut 2 bases from V and 1 base from J; bases unmatched to any gene: 8. CDR3 length equals 18 residues. The CDR3 here is CASSYDELAGDGTDTQYF. DNA of the CDR3: TGTGCCAGCAGTTACGACGAACTAGCGGGGGATGGCACAGATACGCAGTATTTT.

The rearrangement uses TRBV18 and TRBJ2-7, with D possibly matching TRBD2 (5 bases). The CDR3 has 13 amino acids. Looked up from germline, CDR1 is KGHSH and CDR2 is LQKENI. V lost 3 bases to trimming and J lost 5 bases, with 11 bases between them. The CDR3 sequence: CASSPRGRDEQYF. DNA of the CDR3: TGTGCCAGCTCACCTCGGGGTCGGGACGAGCAGTACTTC.

V usage is TRBV11-2 and J usage is TRBJ2-1; 10 bases fit TRBD1. V was pared by 3 bases and J by 1 base, with 0 bases of the junction left unmatched. The CDR3 runs 15 residues. The germline V gene has CDR1 SGHAT and CDR2 FQNNGV. The CDR3 DNA is TGTGCCAGCAGCTTGGACAGGGGGTCCTACAATGAGCAGTTCTTC. Amino acids: CASSLDRGSYNEQFF.

This clone was seen more than once but under ten times. The chain joins TRBV6-5 to TRBJ2-7; D is possibly TRBD2 (5 bases). CDR3 size: 14 residues. CDR1 is MNHEY and CDR2 is SVGAGI in the germline V gene. The V end was cut by 5 bases, the J end by 1 base, with 12 bases between. CDR3 in DNA: TGTGCCAGCAGTACCAGGACTGCTTCCTACGAGCAGTACGTC. Translated, it gives CASSTRTASYEQYV.

The chain couples TRBV30 to TRBJ2-7; maybe TRBD1 (5 bases). CDR1 and CDR2 (germline): GTSNPN, SVGIG (reference sequence). Between the trimmed V and J ends, which lost 2 bases and 4 bases, there was a span of 24 bases. This CDR3 has 17 amino acids. The CDR3 bases are TGTGCCTGGAGTCCCGGACACCCCCTGACCCTCCGTTACGAGCAGTACGTC. It codes for CAWSPGHPLTLRYEQYV.

The chain uses TRBV6-5 and TRBJ2-1; 7 bases match TRBD2. Germline V CDR1 and CDR2: MNHEY, SVGAGI. This CDR3 is built from 15 residues. The junction had 3 bases not matched to a gene; V was cut back by 0 bases and J by 4 bases. CDR3 sequence reads: CASSYSSGTYNEQFF. CDR3 nucleotides: TGTGCCAGCAGTTACTCGAGCGGGACTTACAATGAGCAGTTCTTC.

The J gene is TRBJ1-2, the V gene TRBV6-5; D remains ambiguous. The CDR3 contains 12 residues. Germline CDR1 reads MNHEY; CDR2 reads SVGAGI. The V end lost 5 bases, the J end lost 4 bases, and 8 bases lay between the germline ends. CDR3 residues: CASSRQGYGYTF. In DNA, the CDR3 is TGTGCCAGCAGTCGACAAGGCTATGGCTACACCTTC.

The chain couples TRBV30 to TRBJ1-1, with D possibly being TRBD1 (5 bases). The V and J ends lost 2 bases and 1 base respectively, with 8 bases between them. The germline V gene has CDR1 GTSNPN and CDR2 SVGIG (reference sequence). The CDR3 has 13 amino acids. The CDR3 bases are TGTGCCTGGAGTAACAGGAAGAACACTGAAGCTTTCTTT. Residues: CAWSNRKNTEAFF.

The gene calls are TRBV14 and TRBJ1-6; possible D gene TRBD1, 6 bases. V gave up 5 bases and J gave up 7 bases, with 15 bases separating them. Germline V gene data show CDR1 as SGHDN and CDR2 as FVKESK. The CDR3 runs to 15 residues. DNA of the CDR3: TGTGCCAGCAGCTCGGACAGTGTTGCAAATTCACCCCTCCACTTT. It is translated as CASSSDSVANSPLHF. Together with reference TRBV14 and TRBJ1-6, the CDR3 gives the full variable domain: EAGVTQFPSHSVIEKGQTVTLRCDPISGHDNLYWYRRVMGKEIKFLLHFVKESKQDESGMPNNRFLAERTGGTYSTLKVQPAELEDSGVYFCASSSDSVANSPLHFGNGTRLTVT.

The chain is built from TRBV7-6 and TRBJ1-2; weak D call: TRBD1 (5 bases). V lost 1 base, J lost 2 bases, and 11 bases lay in between. The CDR3 runs to 15 residues. Germline V gene sequence: CDR1 SGHVS, CDR2 FNYEAQ. The CDR3 loop is CASSLDPGLNYGYTF. In DNA form, the CDR3 reads TGTGCCAGCAGCTTAGACCCGGGACTGAACTATGGCTACACCTTC. Combining the CDR3 with reference TRBV7-6 and TRBJ1-2 gives the whole variable domain GAGVSQSPRYKVTKRGQDVALRCDPISGHVSLYWYRQALGQGPEFLTYFNYEAQQDKSGLPNDRFSAERPEGSISTLTIQRTEQRDSAMYRCASSLDPGLNYGYTFGSGTRLTVV.

The chain combines TRBV11-2 with TRBJ1-1; D is unresolved. The germline gives CDR1 SGHAT, CDR2 FQNNGV. The V end lost 0 bases, the J end lost 1 base, and 6 bases lay between the germline ends. CDR3 length: 14 amino acids. CDR3 residues: CASSLDSWNTEAFF. The CDR3 DNA is TGTGCCAGCAGCTTAGATTCGTGGAACACTGAAGCTTTCTTT.

The chain combines TRBV29-1 with TRBJ2-5, with 8 bases identical to TRBD2. V trimming: 1 base; J trimming: 5 bases; junction bases outside the gene matches: 15. The CDR3 consists of 17 residues. Germline V gene lookup returns CDR1 SQVTM and CDR2 ANQGSEA. CDR3 sequence: CSVEALRASGLRETQYF. The CDR3 DNA sequence: TGCAGCGTTGAAGCCTTAAGGGCTAGCGGGTTACGGGAGACCCAGTACTTC. The whole variable domain, filled in from reference TRBV29-1 and TRBJ2-5, reads SAVISQKPSRDICQRGTSLTIQCQVDSQVTMMFWYRQQPGQSLTLIATANQGSEATYESGFVIDKFPISRPNLTFSTLTVSNMSPEDSSIYLCSVEALRASGLRETQYFGPGTRLLVL.